This record looks at one T cell receptor (beta chain) sequence and its context. Assay: immunoSEQ multiplex PCR; the TCRdb copy retains only in-frame clones and omits some. The table has 550,000 to 800,000 clones, 70% to 90% seen once. The data stem from a study of shared T cell receptors in the human thymus. With 11 bases removed from V and 4 bases from J, the gap between germline ends came to 20 bases. The length of the CDR3 is 14 residues. The germline V gene encodes CDR1 MGHDK and CDR2 SYGVNS. This sample also belongs to another study, concerning human thymus T cells.

This sequence joins TRBV25-1 and TRBJ1-2, with a weak D call TRBD1 (6 bases). The sample consisted of thymocytes. This TCR was recovered from a girl less than two years old with a congenital heart defect. CDR3 sequence reads: CASSPTGQTYGYTF. The CDR3 nucleotides read TGTGCCTCCTCCCCAACAGGGCAGACCTATGGCTACACCTTC.